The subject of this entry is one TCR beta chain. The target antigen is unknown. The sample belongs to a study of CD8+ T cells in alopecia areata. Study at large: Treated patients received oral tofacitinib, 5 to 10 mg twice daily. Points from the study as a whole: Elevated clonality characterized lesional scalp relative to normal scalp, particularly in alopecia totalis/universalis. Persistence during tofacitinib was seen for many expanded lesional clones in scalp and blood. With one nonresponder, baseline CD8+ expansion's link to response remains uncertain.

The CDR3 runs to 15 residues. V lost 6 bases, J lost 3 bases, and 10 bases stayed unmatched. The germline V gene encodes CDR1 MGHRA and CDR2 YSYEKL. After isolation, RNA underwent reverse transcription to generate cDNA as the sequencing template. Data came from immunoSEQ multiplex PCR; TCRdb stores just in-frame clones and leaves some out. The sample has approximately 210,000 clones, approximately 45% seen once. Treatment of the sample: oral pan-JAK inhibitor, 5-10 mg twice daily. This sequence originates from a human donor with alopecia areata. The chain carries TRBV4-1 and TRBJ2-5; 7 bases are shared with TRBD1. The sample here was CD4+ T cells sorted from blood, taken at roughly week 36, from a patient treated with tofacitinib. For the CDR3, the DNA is TGCGCCAGCAGTCCCACCGGGACAGAAAAAGAGACCCAGTACTTC. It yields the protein CASSPTGTEKETQYF.